The 14 T cell receptor beta chains given below trace back to one sample, sequenced in a study of T cells in Graves' hyperthyroidism and ophthalmopathy. RNA transcripts yielded amplified TCR beta CDR3 regions. First-round RT-PCR with HTBI primers amplified the TCR CDR3 region. TCRdb passed the multiplex PCR reads through MiXCR, listing each CDR3 protein once. Among hundreds of thousands of distinct CDR3 sequences listed, 15% to 19% were seen once. Source material: blood. Source of these receptors: a woman under 30 with Graves' hyperthyroidism.

The sample holds many counts of this clonotype. V is TRBV5-1 and J is TRBJ2-2; either TRBD1 or TRBD2 may fit D (6 bases each). Germline loops: CDR1 SGHRS, CDR2 YFSETQ. The CDR3 spans 14 residues. The V end lost 5 bases, the J end lost 3 bases, and 11 bases lay between the germline ends. The CDR3 region is CASSQEGDTGELFF. In nucleotides, the CDR3 is TGCGCCAGCAGTCAGGAGGGGGACACCGGGGAGCTGTTTTTT.

This clonotype was counted ten times or more. The chain links TRBV11-2 to TRBJ2-2; D possibly corresponds to TRBD1 (5 bases). The CDR3 has 14 residues. Per germline, CDR1 SGHAT and CDR2 FQNNGV. V was clipped by 4 bases and J by 6 bases, with 12 bases between them. As DNA, the CDR3 is TGTGCCAGCAGCTCTATCAGGGCGGCCGGGGAGCTGTTTTTT. This sequence encodes CASSSIRAAGELFF.

The sample holds a few counts of this clonotype. The chain carries TRBV9 and TRBJ2-2; a possible D gene is TRBD2 (5 bases). Per the germline V gene, CDR1 is SGDLS and CDR2 is YYNGEE. Trimming left V 0 bases short and J 5 bases short, with 11 bases between. This CDR3 is 15 amino acids long. In nucleotides, the CDR3 is TGTGCCAGCAGCGTAGCGGGAACTTCGACCGGGGAGCTGTTTTTT. Residues: CASSVAGTSTGELFF.

This clonotype was seen repeatedly, ten times or more. This chain connects TRBV6-2 or TRBV6-3 to TRBJ1-1; D remains unclear. Trimming took 3 bases from V and 5 from J, leaving 7 bases between them. Germline loops: CDR1 MNHEY, CDR2 SVGEGT. The CDR3 covers 12 residues. For the CDR3, the DNA is TGTGCCAGCAGTTATGGTTGGACTGAAGCTTTCTTT. Protein: CASSYGWTEAFF.

This clonotype has ten or more counts. The chain carries TRBV3-1 and TRBJ2-7, with 7 bases matching TRBD1. The CDR3 is 13 amino acids. Germline CDR1 reads LGHDT; CDR2 reads YNNKEL (reference sequence). The V and J ends lost 3 bases and 6 bases, in that order; junction bases with no gene match: 5. CDR3 in amino acids: CASSQATGVEQYF. CDR3 nucleotides: TGTGCCAGCAGCCAGGCTACAGGGGTCGAGCAGTACTTC.

The sample holds many counts of this clonotype. J is TRBJ2-7 and V is TRBV4-1; 9 positions match TRBD1. The V and J ends lost 1 base and 6 bases, in that order; junction bases with no gene match: 4. In germline, CDR1 is MGHRA, CDR2 YSYEKL. This CDR3 spans 14 amino acids. This CDR3 reads CASSQGDRDSEQYF. DNA of the CDR3: TGCGCCAGCAGCCAAGGGGACAGGGATAGCGAGCAGTACTTC.

This clonotype was counted only a few times. Relative to the germline gene, one junction end is altered; a read error may explain this. The chain's CDR3 is CASNLRGSYNKQFF. Here the CDR3 DNA reads TGTGCCAGTAATTTGCGGGGCTCCTACAATAAGCAGTTCTTC. The chain links TRBV19 to TRBJ2-1, with D possibly matching TRBD2 (6 bases). Germline assignment: CDR1 LNHDA and CDR2 SQIVND (reference sequence). This CDR3 spans 14 amino acids.

This clonotype was observed a few times. V usage is TRBV10-2 and J usage is TRBJ2-1; TRBD2 matches at 9 bases. The germline gives CDR1 WSHSY, CDR2 SAAADI. This CDR3 comprises 17 residues. V gave up 4 bases and J gave up 7 bases; unmatched junction bases: 14. In nucleotides, the CDR3 is TGCGCCAGCAGTGCCTTTGCTAGCGGGAAGTCTAAAAATGAGCAGTTCTTC. Amino acid sequence: CASSAFASGKSKNEQFF.

This clonotype was seen only a few times. A much larger clone lies a single base off, so this may be a read error. The chain links TRBV4-1 to TRBJ2-7; TRBD2 is a possible D gene (6 bases). Germline V lookup: CDR1 MGHRA, CDR2 YSYEKL. The CDR3 is 14 residues long. Between the trimmed V and J ends, which lost 4 bases and 2 bases, there was a span of 12 bases. In DNA form, the CDR3 reads TGCGCCAGCAGCCGCGCTGGCGGGGCCTACGAGCAGTACTTC. It codes for CASSRAGGAYEQYF.

This chain links TRBV9 with TRBJ2-1, with a possible D match to TRBD2 (6 bases). The V end was cut by 0 bases, the J end by 3 bases, with 13 bases between. Germline-derived CDR1 and CDR2 are SGDLS and YYNGEE. The CDR3 covers 16 residues. As DNA, the CDR3 is TGTGCCAGCAGCGTAGAGGGCGGGACGGGCTACAATGAGCAGTTCTTC. Translation gives CASSVEGGTGYNEQFF.

This clonotype was found many times. The chain combines TRBV28 with TRBJ1-6; no definite D call. Germline V gives CDR1 MDHEN, CDR2 SYDVKM. The V end was cut by 4 bases, the J end by 18 bases, with 19 bases between. The CDR3 is 13 amino acids. The CDR3 coding sequence is TGTGCCAGCAGTTCCTCCCTGAGGGCCCGCGGCCACTTT. Translating gives CASSSSLRARGHF.

This clonotype was observed a handful of times. The chain carries TRBV9 and TRBJ1-2; a possible D gene is TRBD1 (6 bases). Germline V gene lookup returns CDR1 SGDLS and CDR2 YYNGEE. This CDR3 is built from 14 residues. The V gene lost 7 bases and the J gene lost 4 bases, with 17 bases spanning the gap. DNA of the CDR3: TGTGCCAGCTCAGTAGGACAGAAGTTCTATGGCTACACCTTC. Translated, it gives CASSVGQKFYGYTF. Using reference TRBV9 and TRBJ1-2 for the parts outside the CDR3, the full variable domain is DSGVTQTPKHLITATGQRVTLRCSPRSGDLSVYWYQQSLDQGLQFLIQYYNGEERAKGNILERFSAQQFPDLHSELNLSSLELGDSALYFCASSVGQKFYGYTFGSGTRLTVV.

This clonotype was detected ten times or more. J is TRBJ2-3 and V is TRBV3-1; 9 nucleotides agree with TRBD2. This CDR3 contains 19 residues. Germline lookup yields CDR1 LGHDT and CDR2 YNNKEL (reference sequence). The J segment lost 0 bases and the V segment lost 0 bases, leaving 10 bases of the junction unmatched. CDR3 sequence: CASSQDREAGGVSTDTQYF. For the CDR3, the DNA is TGTGCCAGCAGCCAAGATCGGGAAGCGGGGGGCGTTAGCACAGATACGCAGTATTTT.

This clonotype was seen only a few times. This sequence joins TRBV18 and TRBJ1-3; TRBD1 aligns across 7 bases. The J segment lost 0 bases and the V segment lost 3 bases, leaving 8 bases of the junction unmatched. This CDR3 region has 17 residues. Germline V gives CDR1 KGHSH, CDR2 LQKENI. The chain's CDR3 is CASSPSTGPGSGNTIYF. Here the CDR3 DNA reads TGTGCCAGCTCACCCTCGACAGGGCCGGGCTCTGGAAACACCATATATTTT.